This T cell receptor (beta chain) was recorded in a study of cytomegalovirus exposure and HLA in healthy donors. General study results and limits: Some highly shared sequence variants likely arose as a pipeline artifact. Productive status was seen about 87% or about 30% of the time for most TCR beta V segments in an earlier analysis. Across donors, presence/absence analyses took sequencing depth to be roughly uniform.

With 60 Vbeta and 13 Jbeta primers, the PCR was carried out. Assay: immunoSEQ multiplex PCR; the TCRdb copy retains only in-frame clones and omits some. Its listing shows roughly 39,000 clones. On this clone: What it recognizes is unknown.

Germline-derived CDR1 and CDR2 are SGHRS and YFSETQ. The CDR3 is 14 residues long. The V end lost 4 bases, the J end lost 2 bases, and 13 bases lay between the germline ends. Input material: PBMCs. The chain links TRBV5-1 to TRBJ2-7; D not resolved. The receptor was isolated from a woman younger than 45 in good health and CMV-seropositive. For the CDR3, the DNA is TGCGCCAGCAGCCCGGGTAGGTCCGCCTACGAGCAGTACTTC. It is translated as CASSPGRSAYEQYF.